The sequence of this T cell receptor beta chain was determined in a study of Graves' ophthalmopathy and Graves' hyperthyroidism. About this clonotype itself: The target antigen is unknown.

The study, taken as a whole, reports: Detection in blood was also observed for most expanded thyroid clonotypes above 0.001 frequency. The model flagged ophthalmopathy progression at roughly 64% sensitivity and 72% to 75% specificity.

RNA transcripts provided the template for amplifying TCR beta CDR3 regions. HTBI primers were used in a first-round RT-PCR, which preceded a second-round multiplex PCR. Using its own MiXCR run on the multiplex PCR reads, TCRdb lists one record per CDR3 protein. The profile shows around 1.1 million distinct CDR3 sequences, about 36% of them singletons. CDR1 is KGHDR and CDR2 is SFDVKD in the germline V gene. V dropped 3 bases and J dropped 8; count of bases not matched to a gene: 6. The CDR3 loop spans 14 amino acids. Eligible hyperthyroidism cases comprised new diagnoses of under 2 months' duration in individuals aged 18 to 65.

The clonotype comes from an adult man with Graves' hyperthyroidism. The gene calls are TRBV24-1 and TRBJ1-2, with TRBD1 matching 9 bases. The sample consisted of peripheral blood or thyroid tissue (not recorded which). The CDR3 sequence: CATSDPRTGDGYTF. CDR3 in DNA: TGTGCCACCAGTGATCCTAGGACAGGGGACGGCTACACCTTC.